These T cell receptor beta chains were read from a single sample in a study of response to subunit inactivated influenza vaccine. TCRdb processed the RT-PCR reads anew with MiXCR; each CDR3 protein has one entry. The table includes about 620,000 distinct CDR3 sequences, 10% to 12% detected once. The same sample was also studied in work on T cells expressing NK-cell markers.

Source: PBMCs from blood, taken on the day of vaccination. These receptors came from a man between 50 and 59 years old who received an inactivated influenza vaccine. The CDR3 runs from the conserved cysteine through the conserved F or W. The D gene is left open where the match is weak. Rows give clone size only sometimes, using once, few, many, or a class for an expanded clone.

-	TRBV12-3/TRBV12-4	TRBJ2-1	many	CASNNYNEQFF	TGTGCCAGCAACAATTACAATGAGCAGTTCTTC
-	TRBV20-1	TRBJ2-3	-	CSARGHRDSPDTQYF	TGCAGTGCTAGAGGGCACAGGGATTCGCCAGATACGCAGTATTTT
-	TRBV28	TRBJ2-5	-	CASSFGAGKQETQYF	TGTGCCAGCAGTTTTGGGGCGGGGAAACAAGAGACCCAGTACTTC
TRBD2	TRBV13	TRBJ2-5	-	CASSYVAGGKETQYF	TGTGCCAGCAGCTACGTAGCGGGGGGGAAAGAGACCCAGTACTTC
TRBD2	TRBV28	TRBJ2-5	few	CASSFRSGKETQYF	TGTGCCAGCAGTTTTAGGAGCGGGAAAGAGACCCAGTACTTC
TRBD1	TRBV5-1	TRBJ2-1	-	CASSLVTGTGANNEQFF	TGCGCCAGCAGCTTGGTCACCGGGACAGGGGCCAACAATGAGCAGTTCTTC
TRBD2	TRBV11-2	TRBJ2-3	-	CASSLLSGGPTSTDTQYF	TGTGCCAGCTCATTATTAAGCGGGGGGCCTACTAGCACAGATACGCAGTATTTT
TRBD2	TRBV4-1	TRBJ2-2	-	CASSQDSWLGGGANTGELFF	TGCGCCAGCAGCCAAGATTCTTGGCTTGGCGGGGGGGCGAACACCGGGGAGCTGTTTTTT
-	TRBV3-1	TRBJ2-6	-	CASSQERSGSMTNVLTF	TGTGCCAGCAGCCAAGAGCGTAGCGGCAGTATGACCAACGTCCTGACTTTC
-	TRBV12-3/TRBV12-4	TRBJ1-5	-	CASSRGGDQPQHF	TGTGCCAGCAGCCGCGGCGGAGATCAGCCCCAGCATTTT
TRBD1	TRBV30	TRBJ2-7	-	CAWSNRGYEQYF	TGTGCCTGGAGTAACAGGGGATACGAGCAGTACTTC
-	TRBV30	TRBJ2-7	-	CAWSVAVRGNEQYF	TGTGCCTGGAGTGTAGCAGTTCGGGGAAACGAGCAGTACTTC
-	TRBV4-2	TRBJ2-1	-	CASSQAGGANYEQFF	TGTGCCAGCAGCCAAGCGGGGGGCGCAAATTATGAGCAGTTCTTC
TRBD1	TRBV6-2/TRBV6-3	TRBJ1-1	few	CASRRTGWQVNTEAFF	TGTGCCAGCAGGAGGACAGGATGGCAAGTGAACACTGAAGCTTTCTTT
-	TRBV20-1	TRBJ1-2	few	CSVRTVGYGYTF	TGCAGTGTTAGGACAGTTGGATATGGCTACACCTTC
-	TRBV12-3/TRBV12-4	TRBJ2-7	many	CASSLGIEGAYEQYF	TGTGCCAGCAGTTTAGGGATCGAAGGCGCCTACGAGCAGTACTTC
TRBD2	TRBV7-2	TRBJ2-3	many	CASSVTGTNTDTQYF	TGTGCCAGCAGCGTCACCGGGACTAACACAGATACGCAGTATTTT
-	TRBV7-2	TRBJ2-3	-	CASSGTYNTDTQYF	TGTGCCAGCAGTGGGACCTACAACACAGATACGCAGTATTTT
-	TRBV4-3	TRBJ2-1	once	CASSQAAGGAGEQFF	TGCGCCAGCAGCCAAGCGGCCGGGGGCGCGGGTGAGCAGTTCTTC
-	TRBV10-3	TRBJ2-2	-	CAISPSDVNTGELFF	TGTGCCATCAGTCCTTCCGACGTAAACACCGGGGAGCTGTTTTTT
TRBD1	TRBV7-8	TRBJ2-3	-	CASSPRQGVNSDTQYF	TGTGCCAGCAGCCCCAGACAGGGGGTAAACTCAGATACGCAGTATTTT
-	TRBV7-8	TRBJ2-2	many	CASSPTPGELFF	TGTGCCAGCAGCCCCACCCCCGGGGAGCTGTTTTTT
TRBD2	TRBV13	TRBJ2-7	few	CASSAPSGSPYEQYF	TGTGCCAGCAGCGCCCCTAGCGGGAGTCCGTACGAGCAGTACTTC
-	TRBV20-1	TRBJ2-1	-	CSASPSHEQFF	TGCAGTGCTAGCCCATCCCATGAGCAGTTCTTC
-	TRBV27	TRBJ2-2	-	CASSLSSESGTGELFF	TGTGCCAGCAGTTTATCGTCAGAGAGCGGGACCGGGGAGCTGTTTTTT
TRBD2	TRBV5-4	TRBJ2-5	few	CASSLGRTSGGSVETQYF	TGTGCCAGCAGCCTAGGCCGAACCTCCGGGGGGAGTGTAGAGACCCAGTACTTC
-	TRBV7-2	TRBJ2-3	few	CASSLWTTPRSTDTQYF	TGTGCCAGCAGCCTCTGGACTACACCCCGTAGCACAGATACGCAGTATTTT
-	TRBV7-2	TRBJ2-1	few	CASSLAWADEQFF	TGTGCCAGCAGCTTAGCTTGGGCCGATGAGCAGTTCTTC
-	TRBV11-2	TRBJ2-2	-	CASSGRAGAGASRRNTGELFF	TGTGCCAGCAGCGGCCGCGCGGGGGCAGGGGCCTCCCGAAGGAACACCGGGGAGCTGTTTTTT
-	TRBV25-1	TRBJ1-2	-	CASSAVDYGYTF	TGTGCCAGCAGCGCAGTAGATTATGGCTACACCTTC
-	TRBV6-1	TRBJ2-7	many	CASSEVSYEQYF	TGTGCCAGCAGTGAAGTCTCCTACGAGCAGTACTTC
-	TRBV20-1	TRBJ2-5	-	CSASRNLETQYF	TGCAGTGCTAGCCGCAACCTGGAGACCCAGTACTTC
-	TRBV21-1	TRBJ2-1	-	CASSKHRSGTSSAEQFF	TGTGCCAGCAGCAAACACAGATCGGGGACTAGCAGCGCTGAGCAGTTCTTC
TRBD1	TRBV7-9	TRBJ2-1	-	CASSLTTGTGGQSPFF	TGTGCCAGCAGCTTAACTACCGGGACAGGGGGCCAAAGTCCGTTCTTC
-	TRBV7-2	TRBJ2-3	many	CASSLSSRTSTDTQYF	TGTGCCAGCAGCTTAAGTTCCAGGACTAGCACAGATACGCAGTATTTT
-	TRBV29-1	TRBJ2-1	-	CSALPLGELTYNEQFF	TGCAGCGCCTTACCCCTAGGGGAGTTAACCTACAATGAGCAGTTCTTC
TRBD2	TRBV29-1	TRBJ2-1	few	CSVETSGHYNEQFF	TGCAGCGTTGAAACTAGCGGACATTACAATGAGCAGTTCTTC
-	TRBV4-2	TRBJ1-2	few	CASSQKNPSSEGYTF	TGTGCCAGCAGCCAAAAGAACCCAAGCTCTGAGGGCTACACCTTC